Listed below are T cell receptor beta chains from one sample, sequenced in a study of T cells after yellow fever vaccination. MiXCR, applied by TCRdb to the 5' RACE reads, yields one record per CDR3 protein. The table shows 300,000 or so distinct CDR3 sequences, with roughly 4% occurring only once. The sample in question was PBMCs, obtained 5 days after the yellow fever booster vaccination. The receptors shown here come from a man aged 18 to 29 who received the YFV17D yellow fever vaccine. CDR3s include the opening cysteine and the closing phenylalanine or tryptophan. A D gene is named only where the DNA matches it firmly. Not every row has a clone size; where given, it reads once, few, many or a size class.

clone_size	d_call	v_call	j_call	cdr3_nt	cdr3_aa
many	.	TRBV9	TRBJ2-7	TGTGCCAGCAGCGGTAACCCGAGCTCCTACGAGCAGTACTTC	CASSGNPSSYEQYF
.	TRBD1	TRBV6-2/TRBV6-3	TRBJ1-1	TGTGCCAGCAGCCGGACAGGGTCCAGAAAAGCTTCCTTT	CASSRTGSRKASF
medium-sized	TRBD1	TRBV14	TRBJ2-3	TGTGCCAGCAGCACCGTCCAGGGACAGGGAGTCGATACGCAGTATTTT	CASSTVQGQGVDTQYF
many	TRBD1	TRBV6-5	TRBJ2-7	TGTGCCAGCAGCCCGGACAGGGGGCAATACGAGCAGTACTTC	CASSPDRGQYEQYF
many	TRBD2	TRBV29-1	TRBJ2-7	TGCAGCGTCAAGCGGGGGGGCACCCACGAGCAGTACTTC	CSVKRGGTHEQYF
.	.	TRBV29-1	TRBJ1-2	TGCAGCGTTGCTAGGATCTATGGCTACACCTTC	CSVARIYGYTF
few	TRBD2	TRBV13	TRBJ2-2	TGTGCCAGCACTCCCCGGGAGGGGAGGGAGGCCGGGGAGCTGTTTTTT	CASTPREGREAGELFF
many	.	TRBV12-3/TRBV12-4	TRBJ1-5	TGTGCCAGCAGTTTCGCGGCAGGGGTGGATCAGCCCCAGCATTTT	CASSFAAGVDQPQHF
.	.	TRBV5-4	TRBJ1-1	TGTGCCAGCAGCTTGGTGCGGGGGCGTACTATGAACACTGAAGCTTTCTTT	CASSLVRGRTMNTEAFF
few	.	TRBV4-1	TRBJ2-1	TGCGCCAGCAGACCTCCAGGAACCTCCTACAATGAGCAGTTCTTC	CASRPPGTSYNEQFF
many	.	TRBV7-2	TRBJ1-6	TGTGCCAGCAGCTTAGGACGTGGGTCACCCCTCCACTTT	CASSLGRGSPLHF
many	TRBD1	TRBV15	TRBJ1-2	TGTGCCACCAGCGTCTTCGGACAGGAGCTGGATGGCTACACCTTC	CATSVFGQELDGYTF
.	.	TRBV20-1	TRBJ2-5	TGCAGCTGGACCGGGACGGAGGGGGAGACCCAGTACTTC	CSWTGTEGETQYF
many	.	TRBV4-3	TRBJ1-2	TGCGCCAGCAGCCAAGAGGCAGGGCATGTGGATGGCTACACCTTC	CASSQEAGHVDGYTF
.	.	TRBV19	TRBJ1-5	TGTGCCAGTAGTCCAGGCGACTATTGGGGCAATCAGCCCCAGCATTTT	CASSPGDYWGNQPQHF
few	.	TRBV20-1	TRBJ1-2	TGCAGTGTCTTGAACTATGGCTACACCTTC	CSVLNYGYTF
many	.	TRBV4-2	TRBJ1-5	TGTGCCAGCAGCCAAGAGGGAGGTCTTAGCAATCAGCCCCAGCATTTT	CASSQEGGLSNQPQHF
many	TRBD2	TRBV2	TRBJ2-2	TGTGCCAGCAGCATACTAGCGGGGACCGGGGAGCTGTTTTTT	CASSILAGTGELFF
many	TRBD1	TRBV7-9	TRBJ1-4	TGTGCCAGCAGAGATAACAGGGGTAATGAAAAACTGTTTTTT	CASRDNRGNEKLFF
few	TRBD1	TRBV27	TRBJ1-5	TGTGCCAGCAGTCATGGACAGGGCTCTACTCGGCAGCCCCAGCATTTT	CASSHGQGSTRQPQHF
few	.	TRBV4-1	TRBJ1-3	TGCGCCAGCAGCCAAGAATCTAATGATGGAAACACCATATATTTT	CASSQESNDGNTIYF
.	TRBD2	TRBV19	TRBJ2-3	TGTGCCAGTAGTATTTGGCCCGGGGGGGCCGTGGCGCAGTATTTT	CASSIWPGGAVAQYF
few	TRBD1	TRBV6-2/TRBV6-3	TRBJ2-4	TGTGCCAGCAACCGGGACAGGGGGATGGGAAACATTCAGTACTTC	CASNRDRGMGNIQYF
.	.	TRBV6-5	TRBJ1-6	TGTGCCAGCAGTCTTGACAGGCTTAGCTCCTATAATTCACCCCTCCACTTT	CASSLDRLSSYNSPLHF
.	.	TRBV27	TRBJ2-1	TGTGCCAGCAGTTTATCTGGCAACTCCTACAATGAGCAGTTCTTC	CASSLSGNSYNEQFF
many	TRBD1	TRBV12-3/TRBV12-4	TRBJ1-4	TGTGCCAGCAGAACAACCGGGACAGGGCGTTTCGAAAAACTGTTTTTT	CASRTTGTGRFEKLFF
.	TRBD2	TRBV6-2/TRBV6-3	TRBJ2-5	TGTGCCGCCAACCGGGGGGTAGCGGCGTACCAAGAGACCCAGTACTTC	CAANRGVAAYQETQYF
.	.	TRBV5-1	TRBJ1-1	TGCGCCAGCAGCTTGGTAGGTTTGGGCGTGAACACTGAAGCTTTCTTT	CASSLVGLGVNTEAFF
.	.	TRBV5-5	TRBJ1-1	TGTGCCAGCAGCTTGAAGGCTTGGAACACTGAAGCTTTCTTT	CASSLKAWNTEAFF
once	.	TRBV4-1	TRBJ1-6	TGCGCCAGCAGCCAAGATCCCCCGTCAGGGCCGAATTCACCCCTCCACTTT	CASSQDPPSGPNSPLHF
many	.	TRBV7-8	TRBJ2-5	TGTGCCAGCAGCCTTGTGGCAGGGGCAAACCAAGAGACCCAGTACTTC	CASSLVAGANQETQYF
few	TRBD2	TRBV20-1	TRBJ2-5	TGCAGTGCTAGCCATGGGAGGGGCCGGGGGGAGACCCAGTACTTC	CSASHGRGRGETQYF
many	TRBD2	TRBV11-2	TRBJ2-5	TGTGCCAGCAGCCCTTTAGCGGGGGTCCAAGAGACCCAGTACTTC	CASSPLAGVQETQYF
few	.	TRBV7-2	TRBJ2-3	TGTGCCAGCAGCCGCACCACAGATACGCAGTATTTT	CASSRTTDTQYF
few	.	TRBV7-9	TRBJ2-5	TGTGCCAGCAGCGGAAGCCGGGAGACCCAGTACTTC	CASSGSRETQYF
few	.	TRBV12-3/TRBV12-4	TRBJ2-7	TGTGCCAGCAGCCCCCCTAGCTCTAGCTCCTACGAGCAGTACTTC	CASSPPSSSSYEQYF
.	.	TRBV6-2/TRBV6-3	TRBJ2-1	TGTGCCAGCAGTTATCGACTCTCCTACAATGAGCAGTTATTC	CASSYRLSYNEQLF
.	.	TRBV20-1	TRBJ1-2	TGCAGTGCTTTCGACACCTATGGCTACACCTTC	CSAFDTYGYTF
many	.	TRBV7-2	TRBJ1-5	TGTGCCAGCAGCCAGACAGGCAGCAATCAGCCCCAGCATTTT	CASSQTGSNQPQHF
many	TRBD1	TRBV5-1	TRBJ1-1	TGCGCCAGCAGCTTTGGGACAGGGGGCCCGATTGAAGCTTTCTTT	CASSFGTGGPIEAFF
.	.	TRBV3-1	TRBJ2-2	TGTGCCAGCAGCCAGGGCTATGGGGCCGGGGAGCTGTTTTTT	CASSQGYGAGELFF
few	TRBD1	TRBV6-5	TRBJ2-2	TGTGCCAGCAGTTACTCAGGGACAGGGGCCACCAACTCGAACACCGGGGAGCTGTTTTTT	CASSYSGTGATNSNTGELFF
.	TRBD2	TRBV11-3	TRBJ2-3	TGTGCCAGCAGCCCTAGCGGGATCACAGATACGCAGTATTTT	CASSPSGITDTQYF
.	.	TRBV9	TRBJ2-5	TGTGCCAGCAGCTCAAGCCCCCTAGAGACCCAGTACTTC	CASSSSPLETQYF
.	.	TRBV7-9	TRBJ2-1	TGTGCCAGCAGTCGGACTGGGGGCACAATGCAGGGGCAGTTCTTC	CASSRTGGTMQGQFF
.	.	TRBV20-1	TRBJ1-1	TGCAGTGCGACGGGACATAAGAACACTGAAGCTTTCTTT	CSATGHKNTEAFF
many	TRBD2	TRBV7-2	TRBJ2-3	TGTGCCAGCAGCCCTACCGGGACTACTAAGTATTTT	CASSPTGTTKYF
.	TRBD2	TRBV18	TRBJ2-1	TGTGCCAGCTCACCAAGGGCGGGGGACTCCTACAATGAGCAGTTCTTC	CASSPRAGDSYNEQFF
.	.	TRBV6-6	TRBJ1-1	TGTGCCAGCAGTTGGCTCGAGACTGAAGCTTTCTTT	CASSWLETEAFF
.	.	TRBV19	TRBJ2-1	TGTGCCAGTAGACCAGCCGAGGGGTACAATGAGCAGTTCTTC	CASRPAEGYNEQFF
few	.	TRBV5-4	TRBJ2-5	TGTGCCAGCAGCTTGGGCAGACGGACCCAGTACTTC	CASSLGRRTQYF
few	.	TRBV7-2	TRBJ1-5	TGTGCCAGCAGCTTAGTCGCCGCCGGCAGGGACAGCAATCAGCCCCAGCATTTT	CASSLVAAGRDSNQPQHF
many	TRBD2	TRBV5-1	TRBJ2-7	TGCGCCAGCAGCGAGGGACTATTCCCCTACGAGCAGTACTTC	CASSEGLFPYEQYF